Here is one T cell receptor (beta chain) with its context. The CDR3 is made up of 15 amino acids. The V gene end was trimmed by 4 bases and the J gene end by 0 bases; junction bases not matched to a gene: 6. Germline V gene data show CDR1 as GTSNPN and CDR2 as SVGIG (reference sequence). This specimen comes from a study of CD8+ T cells in alopecia areata. The authors extracted RNA and reverse transcribed it into cDNA as the sequencing template. Here immunoSEQ multiplex PCR was the method, and the copy in TCRdb shows in-frame clones only, minus some. This sample has 170,000 or so clones; 50% to 70% occur once, and the top ten carry approximately 0.91%. Treatment described: oral pan-JAK inhibitor, 5-10 mg twice daily.

The origin of this receptor is a human donor with alopecia areata. Source: CD4+ T cells sorted from blood, taken at week 4, from a patient treated with tofacitinib. The chain is built from TRBV30 and TRBJ1-5, with 7 bases lining up with TRBD1. This CDR3 reads CAWTVGGYSNQPQHF. In DNA form, the CDR3 reads TGTGCCTGGACCGTAGGGGGCTATAGCAATCAGCCCCAGCATTTT.